What follows describes a single T cell receptor beta chain. The antigen is not known. It was autoimmune disease history or systemic immunosuppression that excluded patients. Profiled with immunoSEQ multiplex PCR; TCRdb holds only in-frame clones, not every one. The sample shows roughly 60,000 clones, approximately 88% of them seen only once. The length of the CDR3 is 13 residues. Trimming left V 0 bases short and J 6 bases short, with 12 bases between. Germline-derived CDR1 and CDR2 are GTSNPN and SVGIG (reference sequence). The entry originates in a study of OX40 agonist ivuxolimab in advanced cancers. Overall study: Allowance was made for prior anti-PD-1, anti-PD-L1 or anti-CTLA-4 therapy, and about 40% had some.

Findings and caveats of the study: Partial responders receiving 0.1-3.0 mg/kg showed among the lowest clonal expansion.

This rearrangement joins TRBV30 to TRBJ2-7; perhaps D is TRBD1 or TRBD2 (5 bases each). The sample in question was CD4+ or CD8+ T cells sorted from blood, obtained in a trial of the OX40 agonist ivuxolimab. The clonotype was recovered from an adult with an advanced solid tumor such as melanoma, head and neck, liver or kidney cancer. This CDR3 is CAWSVRSGTEQYF. CDR3 sequence (DNA): TGTGCCTGGAGTGTACGATCAGGGACCGAGCAGTACTTC.